This record covers a single T cell receptor beta chain. Its target is unknown. This sample is part of a study of OX40 agonist ivuxolimab in advanced cancers. Only in-frame clones appear in the TCRdb table, and some are missing; sequencing was by immunoSEQ multiplex PCR. The data show 57,000 or so clones, approximately 81% seen once. Study results and caveats: Low normalized T-cell clonal expansion was additionally recorded for some nonresponders.

This sample comprised CD4+ or CD8+ T cells sorted from blood, obtained in a trial of the OX40 agonist ivuxolimab. The TCR was taken from an adult with an advanced solid tumor such as melanoma, head and neck, liver or kidney cancer.

The CDR3 here is CASSWGLLGDTQYF. The CDR3 DNA follows: TGTGCCAGCAGCTGGGGACTATTAGGGGATACGCAGTATTTT. This chain links TRBV7-9 with TRBJ2-3; TRBD2 agrees at 7 bases. This CDR3 is 14 amino acids long. After removal of 4 bases from V and 6 bases from J, the junction contained 7 bases not matched to a gene. The germline gives CDR1 SEHNR, CDR2 FQNEAQ (reference sequence).